The 30 T cell receptor beta chains presented below share a single source sample, sequenced in a study of shared clonotypes between healthy human individuals. Using immunoSEQ multiplex PCR, the repertoire was profiled, and TCRdb retains in-frame clones only, with some absent. Of approximately 500,000 clones in the sample, 90% to 97% were seen once. What was sequenced was naive CD4+ T cells sorted from blood. Subset given: CD45RA+ positively selected. The receptors come from a woman aged 25-40 years in good health.

The J gene is TRBJ2-1, the V gene TRBV7-9; 7 positions agree with TRBD2. Trimming cost V 5 bases and J 4 bases; bases outside gene matches: 5. The CDR3 is 14 amino acids. Germline CDR1 and CDR2: SEHNR and FQNEAQ (reference sequence). CDR3 coding DNA: TGTGCCAGCAGCCCGGGACTAATGTACAATGAGCAGTTCTTC. Its translation: CASSPGLMYNEQFF.

V gene TRBV7-9 combines with J gene TRBJ2-1; D is uncertain. The CDR3 has 13 residues. The V end lost 3 bases, the J end lost 6 bases, and 9 bases lay between the germline ends. The germline CDR1 and CDR2 sequences are SEHNR and FQNEAQ (reference sequence). The DNA of the CDR3 is TGTGCCAGCAGCTTGGCGGTGGTCAATGAGCAGTTCTTC. This gives the protein CASSLAVVNEQFF.

CDR3 region: CASSNVRTSGNEQFF. CDR3 DNA sequence: TGTGCCAGCAGCAACGTCAGGACTAGCGGCAATGAGCAGTTCTTC. The rearrangement joins TRBV7-2 to TRBJ2-1, with 10 bases lining up with TRBD2. J gave up 6 bases and V 5 bases, and 7 bases lay outside the gene matches. The CDR3 runs 15 residues. The germline CDR1 and CDR2 sequences are SGHTA and FQGNSA.

In regard to this clone: At the DNA level, this CDR3 is encoded by other sequences in the same sample as well. The rearrangement uses TRBV10-3 and TRBJ1-1, with D possibly matching TRBD1 (5 bases). Germline V lookup: CDR1 ENHRY, CDR2 SYGVKD. Trimming cost V 6 bases and J 1 base, with 6 bases left between them. CDR3 length: 12 residues. CDR3 sequence (DNA): TGTGCCATCAGCACAGGGAACACTGAAGCTTTCTTT. This translates into CAISTGNTEAFF.

Only one count was recorded for this clone. At the DNA level, this CDR3 is encoded by other sequences in the same sample as well. This rearrangement joins TRBV5-1 to TRBJ2-7; the match to TRBD1 covers 8 bases. The CDR3 length is 14 residues. Germline values: CDR1 SGHRS, CDR2 YFSETQ. V gave up 2 bases and J gave up 4 bases; unmatched junction bases: 5. The CDR3 DNA is TGCGCCAGCAGCTTAGGGACAGGCCCGTACGAGCAGTACTTC. This sequence encodes CASSLGTGPYEQYF.

This chain uses TRBV29-1 with TRBJ2-3; TRBD2 aligns across 8 bases. Per germline, CDR1 SQVTM and CDR2 ANQGSEA. The junction had 6 bases not matched to a gene; V was cut back by 4 bases and J by 3 bases. There are 14 residues in the CDR3. CDR3 in DNA: TGCAGCGTTGTACCATCGGGGGGGACAGATACGCAGTATTTT. It translates to CSVVPSGGTDTQYF.

In DNA form, the CDR3 reads TGTGCCAGCAGCCGTCGGCAGGGTTTACCCACAGATACGCAGTATTTT. It encodes CASSRRQGLPTDTQYF. The chain uses TRBV7-9 and TRBJ2-3; perhaps TRBD1 as D (5 bases). CDR1 and CDR2 from the germline V gene are SEHNR and FQNEAQ (reference sequence). This CDR3 has 16 residues. Trimming cost V 5 bases and J 2 bases, with 17 bases left between them. Full variable domain (outside the CDR3, taken from reference TRBV7-9 and TRBJ2-3): DTGVSQNPRHKITKRGQNVTFRCDPISEHNRLYWYRQTLGQGPEFLTYFQNEAQLEKSRLLSDRFSAERPKGSFSTLEIQRTEQGDSAMYLCASSRRQGLPTDTQYFGPGTRLTVL.

This clone has a single count. The chain couples TRBV10-1 to TRBJ1-6; TRBD1 matches 9 bases. This CDR3 spans 12 amino acids. The J segment lost 7 bases and the V segment lost 9 bases, leaving 1 base of the junction unmatched. Germline loops: CDR1 WNHNN, CDR2 SYGVQD (reference sequence). The CDR3 protein is CASGTGNSPLHF. As DNA, the CDR3 is TGCGCCAGTGGGACAGGGAATTCACCCCTCCACTTT.

V and J are TRBV18 and TRBJ2-2, with D uncertain. V lost 2 bases to trimming and J lost 7 bases, with 14 bases between them. CDR1 KGHSH and CDR2 LQKENI come from the germline V gene. The CDR3 contains 15 residues. CDR3 sequence (DNA): TGTGCCAGCTCACCAAATCGGGTTGATAACGGGGAGCTGTTTTTT. Its translation: CASSPNRVDNGELFF.

The chain couples TRBV11-2 to TRBJ2-1; 9 nucleotides line up with TRBD2. This CDR3 spans 14 amino acids. V lost 6 bases and J lost 5; bases outside the gene matches: 5. From germline, CDR1 is SGHAT and CDR2 FQNNGV. The DNA of the CDR3 is TGTGCCAGCAGGAAGCGGGAGGCTCACAATGAGCAGTTCTTC. Protein product: CASRKREAHNEQFF.

The rearrangement joins TRBV19 to TRBJ2-7, with 8 positions matching TRBD1. Trimming cost V 10 bases and J 4 bases; bases outside gene matches: 21. This CDR3 has 17 residues. Germline V gives CDR1 LNHDA, CDR2 SQIVND (reference sequence). CDR3 DNA: TGTGCCACCAGGGTGGCCTCTTTGGACAGGGATAAGTACGAGCAGTACTTC. Translating gives CATRVASLDRDKYEQYF.

The V call is TRBV19, the J call TRBJ1-5; D is possibly TRBD1 (5 bases). V lost 5 bases and J 0 bases, leaving 11 bases between the germline ends. The length of the CDR3 is 15 residues. Germline V gene sequence: CDR1 LNHDA, CDR2 SQIVND (reference sequence). The CDR3 DNA follows: TGTGCCAGTAGTCGGCAGGGTGATAGCAATCAGCCCCAGCATTTT. Amino acid sequence: CASSRQGDSNQPQHF.

The genes are TRBV7-9 and TRBJ2-1, with D uncertain. Trimming took off 5 bases at V and 2 bases at J, with 10 bases between the two ends. The CDR3 sequence is 14 residues long. Per germline, CDR1 SEHNR and CDR2 FQNEAQ (reference sequence). The CDR3 sequence: CASSQVSAYNEQFF. The CDR3 region has the DNA TGTGCCAGCAGCCAAGTCAGTGCCTACAATGAGCAGTTCTTC.

The chain recombines TRBV7-6 with TRBJ2-1; D is possibly TRBD2 (5 bases). Trimming removed 1 base from V and 8 bases from J, with 6 bases in between. In germline, CDR1 is SGHVS, CDR2 FNYEAQ. The CDR3 has 12 amino acids. The DNA of the CDR3 is TGTGCCAGCAGCTTAGGAGGGCATGAGCAGTTCTTC. It codes for CASSLGGHEQFF.

The chain has TRBV2 and TRBJ1-3; TRBD1 agrees at 7 bases. The CDR3 runs to 16 residues. The V gene's germline CDR1 is SNHLY and CDR2 FYNNEI. V dropped 3 bases and J dropped 4; count of bases not matched to a gene: 9. CDR3 residues: CASSEGQLKVGNTIYF. For the CDR3, the DNA is TGTGCCAGCAGTGAGGGACAGCTCAAAGTAGGAAACACCATATATTTT.

The chain joins TRBV25-1 to TRBJ1-1; D is perhaps TRBD1 (6 bases). This CDR3 region has 15 residues. Germline CDR1 reads MGHDK; CDR2 reads SYGVNS. Trimming stripped 3 bases from V and 3 bases from J, with 14 bases between. The CDR3 coding sequence is TGTGCCAGCAGTGACCCCAGGGGAGCGGACACTGAAGCTTTCTTT. This translates into CASSDPRGADTEAFF. Full variable domain (remainder filled in from reference TRBV25-1 and TRBJ1-1): EADIYQTPRYLVIGTGKKITLECSQTMGHDKMYWYQQDPGMELHLIHYSYGVNSTEKGDLSSESTVSRIRTEHFPLTLESARPSHTSQYLCASSDPRGADTEAFFGQGTRLTVV.

V usage is TRBV4-2 and J usage is TRBJ2-2, with TRBD2 matching 7 bases. The germline CDR1 and CDR2 sequences are LGHNA and YNFKEQ. CDR3 length: 18 amino acids. The V and J ends lost 0 bases and 4 bases, in that order; junction bases with no gene match: 11. The CDR3 nucleotides read TGTGCCAGCAGCCAAGATCCAGGCGGGGAGGGAAGCACCGGGGAGCTGTTTTTT. It translates to CASSQDPGGEGSTGELFF.

The J gene is TRBJ1-1, the V gene TRBV18; perhaps TRBD1 as D (6 bases). The V gene lost 3 bases and the J gene lost 7 bases, with 9 bases spanning the gap. This CDR3 contains 12 residues. From germline, CDR1 is KGHSH and CDR2 LQKENI. CDR3 sequence: CASSPQQGEAFF. CDR3 sequence (DNA): TGTGCCAGCTCACCGCAACAGGGTGAAGCTTTCTTT. Full variable domain (remainder filled in from reference TRBV18 and TRBJ1-1): NAGVMQNPRHLVRRRGQEARLRCSPMKGHSHVYWYRQLPEEGLKFMVYLQKENIIDESGMPKERFSAEFPKEGPSILRIQQVVRGDSAAYFCASSPQQGEAFFGQGTRLTVV.

In this sample, this clone turned up once. The genes are TRBV7-8 and TRBJ2-4, with 9 positions matching TRBD1. The CDR3 consists of 18 residues. CDR1 and CDR2 (germline): SGHVS, FQNEAQ. With V trimmed by 0 bases and J by 2 bases, 8 bases remained unmatched. The CDR3, as DNA: TGTGCCAGCAGCTTAGCTAGGACAGGGGTTCTAACCAAAAACATTCAGTACTTC. It translates to CASSLARTGVLTKNIQYF.

The chain joins TRBV10-2 to TRBJ2-1; 10 positions match TRBD2. The CDR3 is 15 residues long. Germline V gene lookup returns CDR1 WSHSY and CDR2 SAAADI. With V trimmed by 6 bases and J by 4 bases, 6 bases remained unmatched. In nucleotides, the CDR3 is TGCGCCAGCAGCTCTAGCGGGAGAGAGTACAATGAGCAGTTCTTC. Residues: CASSSSGREYNEQFF.

The sample holds one count of this clone. The rearrangement uses TRBV7-9 and TRBJ2-1; 9 bases are a match to TRBD1. This CDR3 is 16 amino acids long. CDR1 is SEHNR and CDR2 is FQNEAQ in the germline V gene (reference sequence). The trim removed 2 bases at V and 8 bases at J, leaving 10 bases unmatched. The DNA of the CDR3 is TGTGCCAGCAGCTTATTCGGGGACAGGGTAGGCGATGAGCAGTTCTTC. Translated: CASSLFGDRVGDEQFF.

V and J are TRBV5-8 and TRBJ2-6; 8 bases match TRBD1. Per germline, CDR1 SGHTS and CDR2 YDEGEE. V dropped 7 bases and J dropped 0; count of bases not matched to a gene: 9. The CDR3 spans 17 residues. The CDR3 sequence: CASGKTGASSGANVLTF. The DNA of the CDR3 is TGTGCCAGCGGAAAGACAGGGGCAAGCTCTGGGGCCAACGTCCTGACTTTC.

This CDR3 reads CASSYPGQDRDGYTF. The DNA of the CDR3 is TGTGCCAGCAGTTACCCCGGACAGGACCGGGATGGCTACACCTTC. The genes are TRBV6-6 and TRBJ1-2; 7 nucleotides line up with TRBD1. This CDR3 comprises 15 residues. Germline loops: CDR1 MNHNY, CDR2 SVGAGI (reference sequence). V shed 2 bases, J shed 6 bases, and the junction held 9 bases outside the gene matches.

This sequence joins TRBV2 and TRBJ1-2; the D is unclear. Germline CDR1 is SNHLY and CDR2 is FYNNEI. Trimming took off 5 bases at V and 3 bases at J, with 13 bases between the two ends. CDR3 length: 14 residues. The CDR3, as DNA: TGTGCCAGCAGTTCCACAGAGACCGACTATGGCTACACCTTC. Translation: CASSSTETDYGYTF.

This clone has just one count. The rearrangement uses TRBV10-1 and TRBJ1-2; no clear D gene. This CDR3 contains 13 residues. CDR1 WNHNN and CDR2 SYGVQD come from the germline V gene (reference sequence). With 3 bases removed from V and 7 bases from J, the gap between germline ends came to 12 bases. Here the CDR3 reads CASSDSGVIGYTF. CDR3 in DNA: TGCGCCAGCAGTGATTCCGGGGTAATTGGCTACACCTTC.

In DNA form, the CDR3 reads TGTGCCAGCAGTTCGACTAGCGGCCCCTACAATGAGCAGTTCTTC. Translating it yields CASSSTSGPYNEQFF. The chain is built from TRBV7-3 and TRBJ2-1, with 9 nucleotides matching TRBD2. The V gene's germline CDR1 is SGHTA and CDR2 FQGTGA. The CDR3 loop spans 15 amino acids. J gave up 2 bases and V 6 bases, and 5 bases lay outside the gene matches.

CDR3 nucleotide sequence: TGTGCCAGCAGTTATCGAGCGGGAGTTTACAATGAGCAGTTCTTC. Protein sequence: CASSYRAGVYNEQFF. The chain carries TRBV6-5 and TRBJ2-1; 8 bases align to TRBD2. The CDR3 contains 15 residues. Germline loops: CDR1 MNHEY, CDR2 SVGAGI. J was trimmed by 4 bases and V by 3 bases; bases with no gene match: 5.

The chain employs TRBV10-1 and TRBJ1-1; possibly TRBD1 for D (6 bases). CDR3 length: 14 residues. V lost 3 bases to trimming and J lost 1 base, with 9 bases between them. Germline assignment: CDR1 WNHNN and CDR2 SYGVQD (reference sequence). The CDR3 DNA sequence: TGCGCCAGCAGTGACCAGGGGAGGAACACTGAAGCTTTCTTT. Residues: CASSDQGRNTEAFF.

The chain carries TRBV27 and TRBJ1-6, with D hard to call. The CDR3 extends over 16 amino acids. Trimming took 0 bases from V and 6 from J, leaving 12 bases between them. CDR1 and CDR2 (germline): MNHEY, SMNVEV (reference sequence). The CDR3 protein is CASSLSSDGVNSPLHF. The CDR3 nucleotides read TGTGCCAGCAGTTTATCGTCCGACGGGGTTAATTCACCCCTCCACTTT.

This chain joins TRBV28 and TRBJ1-5, with 9 positions matching TRBD1. J lost 1 base, V lost 2 bases, and 6 bases had no gene match. The CDR3 totals 17 residues. Germline CDR1 MDHEN, CDR2 SYDVKM. As DNA, the CDR3 is TGTGCCAGCAGTTTAGGGACAGGGTTTCTAAGCAATCAGCCCCAGCATTTT. This codes for CASSLGTGFLSNQPQHF.